The rows below give T cell receptor beta chains drawn from one sample of a study of technical replicates of blood from a handful of donors. Assay used: immunoSEQ multiplex PCR; TCRdb lists only in-frame clones, some missing. The sample consists of about 100,000 clones, almost 96% of them appearing once. The sequenced sample was T cells isolated from PBMCs. These receptors were obtained from a human donor in good health. CDR3s include the opening cysteine and the closing phenylalanine or tryptophan. The order of the fields is clone size, D gene, V gene, J gene, CDR3 DNA, CDR3 protein. D genes are given only for firm matches. A row's size may be missing; if present it is once, few, many or a size class.

once,.,TRBV4-2,TRBJ1-2,TGTGCCAGCAGCCCCGCCCAGGGGTTGGATGGCTACACCTTC,CASSPAQGLDGYTF
.,.,TRBV7-6,TRBJ1-2,TGTGCCAGCAGCAAGAAAACTGGGGGCGTGACGGTGAAGAGTGGCTACACCTTC,CASSKKTGGVTVKSGYTF
once,.,TRBV5-1,TRBJ2-1,TGCGCCAGCAGCTTGGTGGCAGGGCCCTACAATGAGCAGTTCTTC,CASSLVAGPYNEQFF
.,.,TRBV4-1,TRBJ1-1,TGCGCCAGCAGACCCATGGTAGGGGCTGAAGCTTTCTTT,CASRPMVGAEAFF
.,.,TRBV6-1,TRBJ2-1,TGTGCCAGCAGGAGGACAGAAGGGACCTACAATGAGCAGTTCTTC,CASRRTEGTYNEQFF
once,.,TRBV7-9,TRBJ2-7,TGTGCCAGCAGCGTGACAGGTTCCCCTCTCTACGAGCAGTACTTC,CASSVTGSPLYEQYF
.,TRBD2,TRBV5-1,TRBJ2-7,TGCGCCAGCAGCTCTTCCGGGACTAGCGGGAGAGTGCAGTACTTC,CASSSSGTSGRVQYF
.,TRBD2,TRBV4-2,TRBJ2-7,TGTGCCAGCAGCCAAGATCTGGCGGGAGGTCTCGAGCAGTACTTC,CASSQDLAGGLEQYF
.,.,TRBV13,TRBJ1-1,TGTGCCAGCAGCTCGAGAAAATTTAACACTGAAGCTTTCTTT,CASSSRKFNTEAFF
.,.,TRBV21-1,TRBJ1-4,TGTGCCAGCAGCAAAAGGGACAGGTCTAATGAAAAACTGTTTTTT,CASSKRDRSNEKLFF
few,.,TRBV7-7,TRBJ2-4,TGTGCCAGCAGCTCCGTACTTAGGGGGGACAGCTTAGCCAAAAACATTCAGTACTTC,CASSSVLRGDSLAKNIQYF
once,TRBD1,TRBV19,TRBJ2-1,TGTGCCAGTAGTCTTCGGACAGGGAGGAATGAGCAGTTCTTC,CASSLRTGRNEQFF
.,.,TRBV23-1,TRBJ1-2,TGCGCCAGCAGTCAACCTTACTCCAATCAGGGCAACTATGGCTACACCTTC,CASSQPYSNQGNYGYTF
.,TRBD1,TRBV20-1,TRBJ2-7,TGCAGTGCCAAAGACAGGGCCGAGCAGTACTTC,CSAKDRAEQYF
.,.,TRBV5-1,TRBJ2-1,TGCGCCAGCAGCCGGGTCCCCGCTGGTTCCCTCACCGGCGATGAGCAGTTCTTC,CASSRVPAGSLTGDEQFF
.,TRBD2,TRBV2,TRBJ2-7,TGTGCCAGCACCGGGACTAGCTCCTACGAGCAGTACTTC,CASTGTSSYEQYF
.,TRBD2,TRBV7-9,TRBJ2-1,TGTGCCAGCAGCTTACGGGGAAGAGCGGGAGGGCCGGAGCAGTTCTTC,CASSLRGRAGGPEQFF
.,.,TRBV10-3,TRBJ2-6,TGTGCCATCGGTAGTCCCTCTGGGGCCAACGTCCTGACTTTC,CAIGSPSGANVLTF
.,.,TRBV10-1,TRBJ1-1,TGCGCCAGCAGTACCGGGACTCTGAACACTGAAGCTTTCTTT,CASSTGTLNTEAFF
.,TRBD1,TRBV18,TRBJ2-4,TGTGCCAGCTCACCAGGGGCTGAGGGGGCGAATTTTTACTTC,CASSPGAEGANFYF
.,.,TRBV5-1,TRBJ1-2,TGCGCCAGCAGCCTGGACAGTTTGGGCTATGGCTACACCTTC,CASSLDSLGYGYTF
once,.,TRBV27,TRBJ2-7,TGTGCCAGCAGTCTACGGGGCTCCTACGAGCAGTACTTC,CASSLRGSYEQYF
.,TRBD1,TRBV6-5,TRBJ2-1,TGTGCCAGCAGTTATGGGGGACAGGGGGCGAGGAATGAGCAGTTCTTC,CASSYGGQGARNEQFF
.,TRBD2,TRBV10-3,TRBJ2-1,TGTGCCATCAGCCCGGGACTAGCCCCTAATGAGCAGTTCTTC,CAISPGLAPNEQFF
.,.,TRBV9,TRBJ2-6,TGTGCCAGCAGCAATCTCCACCCCGACGTTTCCCGGGTTACTGGGGCCAACGTCCTGACTTTC,CASSNLHPDVSRVTGANVLTF
.,.,TRBV6-1,TRBJ1-5,TGTGCCAGCAGTGAAACCGACAGATATAGCAATCAGCCCCAGCATTTT,CASSETDRYSNQPQHF
once,TRBD2,TRBV4-1,TRBJ2-2,TGCGCCAGCACCCTGCGTGGCGGGGGGGCGGACACCGGGGAGCTGTTTTTT,CASTLRGGGADTGELFF
once,.,TRBV19,TRBJ2-2,TGTGCCAGTACCCCCCGCTGGGGAGCCCATAACACCGGGGAGCTGTTTTTT,CASTPRWGAHNTGELFF
.,.,TRBV7-9,TRBJ2-7,TGTGCCAGCAGCCCAGGACATTCCTACGAGCAGTACTTC,CASSPGHSYEQYF
.,TRBD2,TRBV7-6,TRBJ2-1,TGTGCCAGCAGCACCTTCCTAGCGGGAGAGAATGAGCAGTTCTTC,CASSTFLAGENEQFF
.,.,TRBV7-9,TRBJ1-1,TGTGCCAGCAGCTATATAAACACTGAAGCTTTCTTT,CASSYINTEAFF
.,TRBD2,TRBV30,TRBJ2-3,TGTGCCTGGAGTGTAACGGGGGGGGCAGATACGCAGTATTTT,CAWSVTGGADTQYF
.,.,TRBV7-9,TRBJ1-1,TGTGCCAGCAGCTTAGCGGGGAGAGGGCGCACTGAAGCTTTCTTT,CASSLAGRGRTEAFF
.,.,TRBV11-1,TRBJ2-3,TGTGCCAGCAGCTTCCGAGGCACAGGTCCTCCACACACAAATACGCAGTATTTT,CASSFRGTGPPHTNTQYF
.,TRBD1,TRBV15,TRBJ1-2,TGTGCCACCAGCAGTGTGGGGGACAGGGGGAACTATGGCTACACCTTC,CATSSVGDRGNYGYTF
.,TRBD2,TRBV4-1,TRBJ2-7,TGCGCCAGCAGCCAAGATCGCGGGGGATTTACCTACGAGCAGTACTTC,CASSQDRGGFTYEQYF
few,.,TRBV30,TRBJ1-1,TGTGCCTGGCCTGGGCCTACTGAAGCTTTCTTT,CAWPGPTEAFF
.,TRBD2,TRBV20-1,TRBJ2-7,TGCAGTGCTGGGGGGGGCTACGAGCAGTACTTC,CSAGGGYEQYF
.,.,TRBV5-1,TRBJ2-3,TGCGCCAGCAGCCGGGGATCAGATACGCAGTATTTT,CASSRGSDTQYF
.,.,TRBV7-2,TRBJ2-1,TGTGCCAGCAGCTTAGGCCCTATAGAGCCTGGTCATGAGCAGTTCTTC,CASSLGPIEPGHEQFF
.,.,TRBV11-1,TRBJ1-1,TGTGCCAGCAGCTCCCATGGGGGGATGAACACTGAAGCTTTCTTT,CASSSHGGMNTEAFF
once,TRBD1,TRBV2,TRBJ1-2,TGTGCCAGCAGTAGGGGAGGACAGGGGGATGGCTACACCTTC,CASSRGGQGDGYTF
.,.,TRBV19,TRBJ1-2,TGTGCCAGTAGTCTCCCATCGGGGAGTTATGGCTACACCTTC,CASSLPSGSYGYTF
.,.,TRBV27,TRBJ1-1,TGTGCCAGCAGTTTGAACAGGGTGAAGGTCACTGAAGCTTTCTTT,CASSLNRVKVTEAFF
.,.,TRBV19,TRBJ2-1,TGTGCCAGTAGTATAGATCCAACGGGAACCTACAATGAGCAGTTCTTC,CASSIDPTGTYNEQFF
.,.,TRBV7-3,TRBJ1-1,TGTGCCAGCAGCTCCTCCGGGACTGATAACACTGAAGCTTTCTTT,CASSSSGTDNTEAFF
.,TRBD1,TRBV19,TRBJ1-2,TGTGCCAGTAGTATAGGGGACAGGGGACGTTTTGGCTACACCTTC,CASSIGDRGRFGYTF
once,TRBD1,TRBV27,TRBJ2-5,TGTGCCAGCAGACTAAGACAGGGTAACCAAGAGACCCAGTACTTC,CASRLRQGNQETQYF
.,TRBD1,TRBV28,TRBJ2-1,TGTGCCAGCAGTTTACCGGGACAGGGTATCCGTGAGCAGTTCTTC,CASSLPGQGIREQFF
.,.,TRBV4-1,TRBJ1-1,TGCGCCAGCAGCCAGGGGGCGGGCACCTTAAGACACAAGAACACTGAAGCTTTCTTT,CASSQGAGTLRHKNTEAFF
.,TRBD1,TRBV10-1,TRBJ2-1,TGCGCCAGCAGTCGATGGGGGACAGGAGGGGATGAGCAGTTCTTC,CASSRWGTGGDEQFF
.,.,TRBV29-1,TRBJ2-7,TGCAGCGTTGGAGACAGGAAAGCTGACTACGAGCAGTACTTC,CSVGDRKADYEQYF
.,TRBD1,TRBV2,TRBJ1-1,TGTGCCAGCAGTACCCAGGGGGGGAACACTGAAGCTTTCTTT,CASSTQGGNTEAFF
few,TRBD1,TRBV29-1,TRBJ1-1,TGCAGCGTCCCCCGACCACAGGGGCGGACTGAAGCTTTCTTT,CSVPRPQGRTEAFF
.,.,TRBV13,TRBJ2-1,TGTGCCAGCAGCTTCGGTCGAGGGCAGGGGAGCGATGAGCAGTTCTTC,CASSFGRGQGSDEQFF